Below, 4 T cell receptor beta chains from the same sample are listed, as sequenced in a study of cytomegalovirus exposure and HLA in healthy donors. The PCR used 60 Vbeta and 13 Jbeta primers. The assay was immunoSEQ multiplex PCR, and TCRdb's table has in-frame clones only and misses some. The sample is made up of approximately 50,000 clones, and the top ten hold about 2% of it. Specimen: PBMCs. The receptors shown here come from a female donor in good health and CMV-seronegative.

This sequence joins TRBV5-4 and TRBJ2-7, with 7 bases lining up with TRBD2. Germline CDR1 reads SGHNT; CDR2 reads YYREEE (reference sequence). There are 15 residues in the CDR3. V gave up 4 bases and J gave up 11 bases; unmatched junction bases: 18. CDR3 loop: CASSPEPGSRGEKYF. CDR3 nucleotide sequence: TGTGCCAGCAGCCCCGAACCGGGCTCCCGGGGGGAGAAGTACTTC.

The chain carries TRBV7-9 and TRBJ2-7, with 11 bases identical to TRBD1. V was pared by 1 base and J by 2 bases, with 4 bases of the junction left unmatched. Germline loops: CDR1 SEHNR, CDR2 FQNEAQ (reference sequence). The CDR3 extends over 16 amino acids. The CDR3 region has the DNA TGTGCCAGCAGCTTAGGACCGGGACAGGGGGCCTACGAGCAGTACTTC. Translated, it gives CASSLGPGQGAYEQYF. Using reference TRBV7-9 and TRBJ2-7 for the parts outside the CDR3, the full variable domain is DTGVSQNPRHKITKRGQNVTFRCDPISEHNRLYWYRQTLGQGPEFLTYFQNEAQLEKSRLLSDRFSAERPKGSFSTLEIQRTEQGDSAMYLCASSLGPGQGAYEQYFGPGTRLTVT.

The CDR3 sequence: CAWSVIGAGYTF. The CDR3, as DNA: TGTGCCTGGAGTGTAATAGGAGCTGGCTACACCTTC. V gene TRBV30 combines with J gene TRBJ1-2; D is ambiguous. V lost 0 bases to trimming and J lost 7 bases, with 9 bases between them. Germline values: CDR1 GTSNPN, CDR2 SVGIG (reference sequence). The CDR3 has 12 amino acids.

V gene TRBV7-3 combines with J gene TRBJ1-6; maybe TRBD1 (5 bases). V gave up 5 bases and J gave up 3 bases, with 14 bases separating them. Germline-derived CDR1 and CDR2 are SGHTA and FQGTGA. The CDR3 is made up of 16 amino acids. The CDR3 region has the DNA TGTGCCAGCAGCCCCCCGGGGGACCACTATAATTCACCCCTCCACTTT. Its protein product is CASSPPGDHYNSPLHF.